This T cell receptor (beta chain) was sequenced for a study of blood T cell repertoires in COVID-19. Turning to the study itself: The United States, Italy and Spain supplied acute and convalescent COVID-19 samples. PBMCs, B-cell-depleted T cells, or T cells provided the cDNA or gDNA that made up the material.

Per the original data handling: Estimation of nucleated cell counts relied on the amplification of reference gene primers. Measured with immunoSEQ multiplex PCR; TCRdb has only the in-frame clones, and not every one. That table gives V, J and clone size, and the DNA gave D and trimming. The data show about 190,000 clones, less than 85% seen once. Per germline, CDR1 SGHRS and CDR2 YFSETQ. V shed 7 bases and J 0 bases; nucleotides not matched to a gene: 12. The CDR3 is 17 amino acids. The sequence was obtained from a woman aged 50 to 65 with acute or convalescent COVID-19. The rearrangement uses TRBV5-1 and TRBJ1-3; 8 nucleotides line up with TRBD1. Sequenced: peripheral blood. The CDR3 DNA sequence: TGCGCCAGCGGAGAGGGAACAGGGGGTATCTCTGGAAACACCATATATTTT. Protein sequence: CASGEGTGGISGNTIYF.